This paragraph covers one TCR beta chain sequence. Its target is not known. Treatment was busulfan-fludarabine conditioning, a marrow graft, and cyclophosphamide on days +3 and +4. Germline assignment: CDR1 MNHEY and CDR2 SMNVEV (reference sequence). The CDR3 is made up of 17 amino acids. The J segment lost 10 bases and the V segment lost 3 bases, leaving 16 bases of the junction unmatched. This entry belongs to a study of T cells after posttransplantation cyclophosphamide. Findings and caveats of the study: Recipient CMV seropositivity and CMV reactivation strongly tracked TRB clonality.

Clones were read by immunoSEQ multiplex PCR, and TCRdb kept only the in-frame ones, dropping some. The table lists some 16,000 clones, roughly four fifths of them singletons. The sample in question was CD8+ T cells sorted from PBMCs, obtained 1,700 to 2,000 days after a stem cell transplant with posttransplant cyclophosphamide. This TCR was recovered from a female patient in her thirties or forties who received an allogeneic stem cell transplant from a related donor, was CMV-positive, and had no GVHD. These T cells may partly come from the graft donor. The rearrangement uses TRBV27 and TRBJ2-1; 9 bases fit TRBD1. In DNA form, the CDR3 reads TGTGCCAGCAGTTTCATATCGGTGGGACAGGGTGCATCGGAGCAGTTCTTC. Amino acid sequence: CASSFISVGQGASEQFF.